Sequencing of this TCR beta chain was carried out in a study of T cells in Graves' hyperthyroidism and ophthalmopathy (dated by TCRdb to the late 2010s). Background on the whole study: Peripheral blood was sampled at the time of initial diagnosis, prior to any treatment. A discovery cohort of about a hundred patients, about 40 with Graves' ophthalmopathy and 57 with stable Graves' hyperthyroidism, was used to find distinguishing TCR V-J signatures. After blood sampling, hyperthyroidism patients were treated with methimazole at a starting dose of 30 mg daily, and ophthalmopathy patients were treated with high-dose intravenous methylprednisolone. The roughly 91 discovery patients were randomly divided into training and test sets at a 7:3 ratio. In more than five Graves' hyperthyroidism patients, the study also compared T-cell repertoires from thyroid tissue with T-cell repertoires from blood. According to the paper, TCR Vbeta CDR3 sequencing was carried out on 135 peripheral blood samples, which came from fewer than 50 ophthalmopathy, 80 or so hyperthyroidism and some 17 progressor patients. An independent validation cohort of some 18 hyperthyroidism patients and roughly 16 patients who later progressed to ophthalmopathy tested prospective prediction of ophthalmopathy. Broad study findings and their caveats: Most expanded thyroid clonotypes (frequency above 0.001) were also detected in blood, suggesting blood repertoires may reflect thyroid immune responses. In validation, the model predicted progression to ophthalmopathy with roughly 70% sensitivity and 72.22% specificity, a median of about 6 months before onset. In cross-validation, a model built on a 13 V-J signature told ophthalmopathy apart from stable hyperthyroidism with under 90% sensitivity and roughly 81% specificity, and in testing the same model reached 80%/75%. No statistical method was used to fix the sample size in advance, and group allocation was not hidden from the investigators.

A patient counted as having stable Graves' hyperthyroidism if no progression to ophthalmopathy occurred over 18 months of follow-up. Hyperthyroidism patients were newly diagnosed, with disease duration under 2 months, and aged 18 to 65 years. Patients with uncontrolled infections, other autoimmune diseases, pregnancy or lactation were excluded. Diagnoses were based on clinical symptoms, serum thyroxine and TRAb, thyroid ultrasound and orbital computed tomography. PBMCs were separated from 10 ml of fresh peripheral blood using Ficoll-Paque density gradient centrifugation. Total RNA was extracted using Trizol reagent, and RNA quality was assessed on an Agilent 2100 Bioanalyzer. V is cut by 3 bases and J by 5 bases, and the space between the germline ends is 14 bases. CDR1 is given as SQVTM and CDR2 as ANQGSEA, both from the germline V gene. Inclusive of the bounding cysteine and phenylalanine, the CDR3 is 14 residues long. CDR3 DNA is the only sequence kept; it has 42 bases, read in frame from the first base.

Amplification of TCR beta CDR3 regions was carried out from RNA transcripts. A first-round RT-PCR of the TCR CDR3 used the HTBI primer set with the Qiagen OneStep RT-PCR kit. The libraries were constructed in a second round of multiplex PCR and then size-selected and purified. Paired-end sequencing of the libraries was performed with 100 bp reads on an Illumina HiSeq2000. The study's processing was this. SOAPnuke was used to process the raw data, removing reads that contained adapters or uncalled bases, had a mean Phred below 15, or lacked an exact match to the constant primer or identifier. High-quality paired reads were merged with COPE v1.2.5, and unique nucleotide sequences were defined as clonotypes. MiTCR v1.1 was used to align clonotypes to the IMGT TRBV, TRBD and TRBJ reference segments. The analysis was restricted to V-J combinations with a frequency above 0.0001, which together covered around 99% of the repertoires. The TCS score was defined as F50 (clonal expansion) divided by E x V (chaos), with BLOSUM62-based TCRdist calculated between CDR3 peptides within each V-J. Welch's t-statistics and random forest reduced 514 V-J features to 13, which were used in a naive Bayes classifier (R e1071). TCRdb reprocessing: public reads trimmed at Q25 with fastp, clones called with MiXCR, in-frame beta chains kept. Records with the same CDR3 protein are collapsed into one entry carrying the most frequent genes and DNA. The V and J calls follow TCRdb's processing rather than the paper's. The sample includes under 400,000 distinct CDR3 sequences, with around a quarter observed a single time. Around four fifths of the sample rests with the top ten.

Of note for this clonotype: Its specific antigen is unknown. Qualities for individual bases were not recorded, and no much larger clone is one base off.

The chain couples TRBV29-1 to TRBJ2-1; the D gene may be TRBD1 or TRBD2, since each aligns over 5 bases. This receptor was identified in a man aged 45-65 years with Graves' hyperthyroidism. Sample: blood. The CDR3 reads CSVDGAEFHNEQFF. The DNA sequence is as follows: TGCAGCGTTGACGGGGCTGAATTTCACAATGAGCAGTTCTTC.